This T cell receptor (beta chain) was observed in a study of cytomegalovirus exposure and HLA in healthy donors. Overall study results and limits: Generally TCR sequences proved uncommon, though certain public TCRs appeared in numerous donors.

The CDR3 is 14 amino acids. V was clipped by 1 base and J by 9 bases; unmatched bases: 5. Germline V gene lookup returns CDR1 SQVTM and CDR2 ANQGSEA. TCRdb's copy holds only in-frame clones and misses some; the assay was immunoSEQ multiplex PCR. The profile shows roughly 330,000 clones, 87% of them singletons. It was the roughly 120-subject validation cohort, separate from the 666-subject first cohort, to which the donors belonged. Comments on this clone: The antigen remains unidentified.

The rearrangement uses TRBV29-1 and TRBJ1-4; 10 bases align to TRBD1. This TCR derives from a woman between 25 and 40 years old in good health and CMV-seropositive. Sequencing was performed on PBMCs. CDR3 in amino acids: CSVEGRDRGKKLFF. The CDR3 region has the DNA TGCAGCGTTGAAGGCCGGGACAGGGGCAAAAAACTGTTTTTT.